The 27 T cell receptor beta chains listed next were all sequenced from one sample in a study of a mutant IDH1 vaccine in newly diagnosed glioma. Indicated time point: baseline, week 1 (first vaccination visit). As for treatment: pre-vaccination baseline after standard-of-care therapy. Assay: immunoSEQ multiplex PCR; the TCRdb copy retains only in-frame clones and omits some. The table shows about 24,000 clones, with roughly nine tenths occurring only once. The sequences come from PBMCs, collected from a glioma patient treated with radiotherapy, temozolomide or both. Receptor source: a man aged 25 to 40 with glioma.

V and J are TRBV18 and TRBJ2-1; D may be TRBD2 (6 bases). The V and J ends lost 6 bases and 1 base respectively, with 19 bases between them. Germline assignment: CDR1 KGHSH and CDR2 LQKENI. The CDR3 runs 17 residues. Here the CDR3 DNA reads TGTGCCAGCTCGGGAAGGAGGGAGTTCATTTCCTACAATGAGCAGTTCTTC. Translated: CASSGRREFISYNEQFF.

The CDR3 nucleotides are TGTGCCTTACCCGCATGGGACGTAGAAACCTATGGCTACACCTTC. This codes for CALPAWDVETYGYTF. The rearrangement uses TRBV30 and TRBJ1-2; a weak D match, TRBD1 (5 bases). Germline assignment: CDR1 GTSNPN and CDR2 SVGIG (reference sequence). The V gene lost 7 bases and the J gene lost 4 bases, with 22 bases spanning the gap. This CDR3 is 15 amino acids long.

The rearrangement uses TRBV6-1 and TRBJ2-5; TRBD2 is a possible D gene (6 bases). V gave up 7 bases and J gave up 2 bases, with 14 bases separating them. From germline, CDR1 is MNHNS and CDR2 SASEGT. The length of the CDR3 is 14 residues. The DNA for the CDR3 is TGTGCCAGCAACCTTGGCGGGGTACAAGAGACCCAGTACTTC. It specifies CASNLGGVQETQYF.

CDR3 bases: TGCGCCAGCGGACAGTCCCTGGTGAGTACTGAAGCTTTCTTT. Encoded protein: CASGQSLVSTEAFF. The V and J genes are TRBV5-1 and TRBJ1-1; maybe TRBD1 (6 bases). The CDR3 runs 14 residues. V dropped 7 bases and J dropped 5 bases, with 18 bases sitting between them. Germline V gene sequence: CDR1 SGHRS, CDR2 YFSETQ. Using reference TRBV5-1 and TRBJ1-1 for the parts outside the CDR3, the full variable domain is KAGVTQTPRYLIKTRGQQVTLSCSPISGHRSVSWYQQTPGQGLQFLFEYFSETQRNKGNFPGRFSGRQFSNSRSEMNVSTLELGDSALYLCASGQSLVSTEAFFGQGTRLTVV.

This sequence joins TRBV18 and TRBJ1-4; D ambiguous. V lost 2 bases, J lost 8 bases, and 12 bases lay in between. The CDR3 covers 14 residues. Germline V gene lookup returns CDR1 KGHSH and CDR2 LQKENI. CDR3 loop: CASSPLGSGEKLFF. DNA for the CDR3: TGTGCCAGCTCACCATTAGGGTCCGGCGAAAAACTGTTTTTT.

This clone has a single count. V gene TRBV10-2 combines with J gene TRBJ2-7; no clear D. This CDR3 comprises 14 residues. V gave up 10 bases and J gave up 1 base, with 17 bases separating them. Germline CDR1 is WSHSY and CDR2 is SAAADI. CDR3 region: CAISEYPESYEQYF. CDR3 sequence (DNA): TGCGCCATCTCGGAGTACCCGGAATCCTACGAGCAGTACTTC.

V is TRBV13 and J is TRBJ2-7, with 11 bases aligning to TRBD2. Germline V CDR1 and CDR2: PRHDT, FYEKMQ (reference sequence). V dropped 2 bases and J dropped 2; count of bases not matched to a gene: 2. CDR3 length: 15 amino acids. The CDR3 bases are TGTGCCAGCAGCTTACGTAGCGGGAGGGCCTACGAGCAGTACTTC. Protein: CASSLRSGRAYEQYF.

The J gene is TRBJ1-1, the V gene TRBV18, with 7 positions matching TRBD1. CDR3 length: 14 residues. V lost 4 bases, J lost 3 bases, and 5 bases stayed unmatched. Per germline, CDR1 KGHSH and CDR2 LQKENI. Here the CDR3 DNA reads TGTGCCAGCTCACTCCTAGACAGGGACACTGAAGCTTTCTTT. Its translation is CASSLLDRDTEAFF.

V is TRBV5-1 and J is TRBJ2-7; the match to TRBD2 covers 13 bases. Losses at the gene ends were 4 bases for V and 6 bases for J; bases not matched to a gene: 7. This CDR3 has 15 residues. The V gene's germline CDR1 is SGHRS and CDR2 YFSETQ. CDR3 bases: TGCGCCAGCAGCGGGGGACTAGCGGGACAGAGCGAGCAGTACTTC. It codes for CASSGGLAGQSEQYF.

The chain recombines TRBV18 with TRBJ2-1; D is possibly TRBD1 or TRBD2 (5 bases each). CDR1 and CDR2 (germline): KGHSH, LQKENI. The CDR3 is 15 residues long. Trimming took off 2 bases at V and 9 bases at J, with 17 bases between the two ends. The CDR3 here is CASSPGTGRAGEQFF. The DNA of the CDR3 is TGTGCCAGCTCACCAGGAACGGGACGGGCCGGTGAGCAGTTCTTC.

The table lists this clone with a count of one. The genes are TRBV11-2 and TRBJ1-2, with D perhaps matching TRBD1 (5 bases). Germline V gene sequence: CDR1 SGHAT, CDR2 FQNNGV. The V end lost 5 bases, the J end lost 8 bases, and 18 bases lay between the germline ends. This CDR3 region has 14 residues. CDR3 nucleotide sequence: TGTGCCAGCAGCCAGCCGGCCAGGGCTAGGGGCTACACCTTC. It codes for CASSQPARARGYTF.

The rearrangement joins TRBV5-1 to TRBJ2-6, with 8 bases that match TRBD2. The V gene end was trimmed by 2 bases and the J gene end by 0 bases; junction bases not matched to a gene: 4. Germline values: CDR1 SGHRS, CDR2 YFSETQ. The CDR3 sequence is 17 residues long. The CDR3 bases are TGCGCCAGCAGCTTCGGGGGGGCGAGCTCTGGGGCCAACGTCCTGACTTTC. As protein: CASSFGGASSGANVLTF.

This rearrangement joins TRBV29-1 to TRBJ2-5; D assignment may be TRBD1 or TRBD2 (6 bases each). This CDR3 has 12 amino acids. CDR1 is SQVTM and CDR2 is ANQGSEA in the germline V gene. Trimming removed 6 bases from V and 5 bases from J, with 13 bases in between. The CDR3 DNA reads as TGCAGCGTGGGGGGCTCGTCGGAGACCCAGTACTTC. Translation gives CSVGGSSETQYF.

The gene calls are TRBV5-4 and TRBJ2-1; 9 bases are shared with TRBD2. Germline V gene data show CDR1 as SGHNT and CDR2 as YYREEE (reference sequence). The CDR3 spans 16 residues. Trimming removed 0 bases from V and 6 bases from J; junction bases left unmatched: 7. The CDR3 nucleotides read TGTGCCAGCAGCTTGGGGATTAGCGGGAGCGGCAATGAGCAGTTCTTC. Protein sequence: CASSLGISGSGNEQFF.

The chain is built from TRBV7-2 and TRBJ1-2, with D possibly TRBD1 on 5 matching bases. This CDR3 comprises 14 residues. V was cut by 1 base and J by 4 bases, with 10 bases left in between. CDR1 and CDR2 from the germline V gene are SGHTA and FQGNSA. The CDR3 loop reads CASSLGQGGYGYTF. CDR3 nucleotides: TGTGCCAGCAGCTTAGGGCAGGGCGGCTATGGCTACACCTTC.

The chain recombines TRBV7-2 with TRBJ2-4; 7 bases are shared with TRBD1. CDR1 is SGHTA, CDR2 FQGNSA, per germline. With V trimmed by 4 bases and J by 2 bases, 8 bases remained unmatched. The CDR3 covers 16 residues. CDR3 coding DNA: TGTGCCAGCAGCTCCCCCCTGACAGGGACCAAAAACATTCAGTACTTC. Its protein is CASSSPLTGTKNIQYF.

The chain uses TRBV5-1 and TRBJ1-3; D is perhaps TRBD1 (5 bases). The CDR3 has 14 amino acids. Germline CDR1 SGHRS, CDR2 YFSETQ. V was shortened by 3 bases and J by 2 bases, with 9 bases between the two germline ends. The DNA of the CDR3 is TGCGCCAGCAGCTCCGGACATACTGGAAACACCATATATTTT. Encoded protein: CASSSGHTGNTIYF.

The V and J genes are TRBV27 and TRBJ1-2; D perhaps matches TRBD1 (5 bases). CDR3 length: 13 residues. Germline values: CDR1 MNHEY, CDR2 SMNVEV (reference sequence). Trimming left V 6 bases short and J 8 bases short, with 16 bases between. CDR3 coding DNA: TGTGCCAGCAGCCCCAGGGTTGTAACCGGCTACACCTTC. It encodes CASSPRVVTGYTF.

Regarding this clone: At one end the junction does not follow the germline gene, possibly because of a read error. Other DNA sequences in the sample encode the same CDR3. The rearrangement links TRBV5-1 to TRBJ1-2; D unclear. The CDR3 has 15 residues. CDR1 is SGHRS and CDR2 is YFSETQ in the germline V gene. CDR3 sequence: CASGLSREANYGYTF. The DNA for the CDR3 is TGCGCCAGCGGCTTAAGCCGAGAAGCTAACTATGGCTATACCTTC.

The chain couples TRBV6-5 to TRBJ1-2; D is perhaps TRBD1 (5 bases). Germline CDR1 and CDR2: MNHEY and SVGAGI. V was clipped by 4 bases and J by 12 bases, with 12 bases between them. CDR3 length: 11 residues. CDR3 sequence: CASSLEGTHTF. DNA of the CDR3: TGTGCCAGCAGTTTGGAAGGGACCCACACCTTC.

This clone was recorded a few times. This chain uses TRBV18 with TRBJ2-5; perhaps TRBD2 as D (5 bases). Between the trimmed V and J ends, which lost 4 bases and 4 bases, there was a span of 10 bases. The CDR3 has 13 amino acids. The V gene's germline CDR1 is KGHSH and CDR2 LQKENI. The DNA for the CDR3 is TGTGCCAGCTCACTACTAGTGGGAGAGACCCAGTACTTC. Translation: CASSLLVGETQYF.

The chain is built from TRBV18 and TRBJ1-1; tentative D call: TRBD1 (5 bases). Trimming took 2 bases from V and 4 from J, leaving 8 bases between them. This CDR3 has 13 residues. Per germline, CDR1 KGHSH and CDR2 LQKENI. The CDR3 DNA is TGTGCCAGCTCACCAGACGGGGGCACTGAAGCTTTCTTT. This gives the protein CASSPDGGTEAFF. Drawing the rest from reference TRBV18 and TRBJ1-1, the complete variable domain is NAGVMQNPRHLVRRRGQEARLRCSPMKGHSHVYWYRQLPEEGLKFMVYLQKENIIDESGMPKERFSAEFPKEGPSILRIQQVVRGDSAAYFCASSPDGGTEAFFGQGTRLTVV.

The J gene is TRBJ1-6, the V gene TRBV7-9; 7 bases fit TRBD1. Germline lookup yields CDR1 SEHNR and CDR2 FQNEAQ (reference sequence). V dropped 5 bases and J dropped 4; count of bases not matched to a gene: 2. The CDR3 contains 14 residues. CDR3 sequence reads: CASSPGQYNSPLHF. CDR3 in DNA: TGTGCCAGCAGCCCGGGACAGTATAATTCACCCCTCCACTTT. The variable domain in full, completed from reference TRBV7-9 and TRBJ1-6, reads DTGVSQNPRHKITKRGQNVTFRCDPISEHNRLYWYRQTLGQGPEFLTYFQNEAQLEKSRLLSDRFSAERPKGSFSTLEIQRTEQGDSAMYLCASSPGQYNSPLHFGNGTRLTVT.

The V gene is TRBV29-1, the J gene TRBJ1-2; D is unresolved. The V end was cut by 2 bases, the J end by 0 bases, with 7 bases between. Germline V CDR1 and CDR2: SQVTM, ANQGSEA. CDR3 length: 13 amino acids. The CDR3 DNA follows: TGCAGCGTTGAAAGGGATTCTAACTATGGCTACACCTTC. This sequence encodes CSVERDSNYGYTF.

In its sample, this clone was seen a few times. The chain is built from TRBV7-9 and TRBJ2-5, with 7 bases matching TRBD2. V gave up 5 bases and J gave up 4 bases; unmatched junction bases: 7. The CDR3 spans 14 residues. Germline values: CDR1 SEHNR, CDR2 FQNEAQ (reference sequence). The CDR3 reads CASSLGGSTETQYF. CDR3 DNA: TGTGCCAGCAGCCTGGGCGGGAGCACAGAGACCCAGTACTTC.

This CDR3 reads CASSLVSGRVGTQYF. CDR3 bases: TGTGCCAGCAGCTTAGTTTCAGGCAGGGTGGGGACCCAGTACTTC. The rearrangement links TRBV7-9 to TRBJ2-5; D may be TRBD1 (5 bases). The CDR3 runs to 15 residues. CDR1 and CDR2 from the germline V gene are SEHNR and FQNEAQ (reference sequence). Trimming pared 1 base from V and 7 bases from J, leaving 16 bases between. Based on the CDR3 plus reference TRBV7-9 and TRBJ2-5, the full variable domain is DTGVSQNPRHKITKRGQNVTFRCDPISEHNRLYWYRQTLGQGPEFLTYFQNEAQLEKSRLLSDRFSAERPKGSFSTLEIQRTEQGDSAMYLCASSLVSGRVGTQYFGPGTRLLVL.

CDR3 DNA sequence: TGTGCCAGCAGCCTTTACACTAACTCTGAAGCTTTCTTT. This codes for CASSLYTNSEAFF. The V call is TRBV7-9, the J call TRBJ1-1; D is unresolved. CDR1 is SEHNR and CDR2 is FQNEAQ in the germline V gene (reference sequence). The CDR3 sequence is 13 residues long. Trimming shortened V by 5 bases and J by 6 bases, and 13 bases separated the two germline ends.